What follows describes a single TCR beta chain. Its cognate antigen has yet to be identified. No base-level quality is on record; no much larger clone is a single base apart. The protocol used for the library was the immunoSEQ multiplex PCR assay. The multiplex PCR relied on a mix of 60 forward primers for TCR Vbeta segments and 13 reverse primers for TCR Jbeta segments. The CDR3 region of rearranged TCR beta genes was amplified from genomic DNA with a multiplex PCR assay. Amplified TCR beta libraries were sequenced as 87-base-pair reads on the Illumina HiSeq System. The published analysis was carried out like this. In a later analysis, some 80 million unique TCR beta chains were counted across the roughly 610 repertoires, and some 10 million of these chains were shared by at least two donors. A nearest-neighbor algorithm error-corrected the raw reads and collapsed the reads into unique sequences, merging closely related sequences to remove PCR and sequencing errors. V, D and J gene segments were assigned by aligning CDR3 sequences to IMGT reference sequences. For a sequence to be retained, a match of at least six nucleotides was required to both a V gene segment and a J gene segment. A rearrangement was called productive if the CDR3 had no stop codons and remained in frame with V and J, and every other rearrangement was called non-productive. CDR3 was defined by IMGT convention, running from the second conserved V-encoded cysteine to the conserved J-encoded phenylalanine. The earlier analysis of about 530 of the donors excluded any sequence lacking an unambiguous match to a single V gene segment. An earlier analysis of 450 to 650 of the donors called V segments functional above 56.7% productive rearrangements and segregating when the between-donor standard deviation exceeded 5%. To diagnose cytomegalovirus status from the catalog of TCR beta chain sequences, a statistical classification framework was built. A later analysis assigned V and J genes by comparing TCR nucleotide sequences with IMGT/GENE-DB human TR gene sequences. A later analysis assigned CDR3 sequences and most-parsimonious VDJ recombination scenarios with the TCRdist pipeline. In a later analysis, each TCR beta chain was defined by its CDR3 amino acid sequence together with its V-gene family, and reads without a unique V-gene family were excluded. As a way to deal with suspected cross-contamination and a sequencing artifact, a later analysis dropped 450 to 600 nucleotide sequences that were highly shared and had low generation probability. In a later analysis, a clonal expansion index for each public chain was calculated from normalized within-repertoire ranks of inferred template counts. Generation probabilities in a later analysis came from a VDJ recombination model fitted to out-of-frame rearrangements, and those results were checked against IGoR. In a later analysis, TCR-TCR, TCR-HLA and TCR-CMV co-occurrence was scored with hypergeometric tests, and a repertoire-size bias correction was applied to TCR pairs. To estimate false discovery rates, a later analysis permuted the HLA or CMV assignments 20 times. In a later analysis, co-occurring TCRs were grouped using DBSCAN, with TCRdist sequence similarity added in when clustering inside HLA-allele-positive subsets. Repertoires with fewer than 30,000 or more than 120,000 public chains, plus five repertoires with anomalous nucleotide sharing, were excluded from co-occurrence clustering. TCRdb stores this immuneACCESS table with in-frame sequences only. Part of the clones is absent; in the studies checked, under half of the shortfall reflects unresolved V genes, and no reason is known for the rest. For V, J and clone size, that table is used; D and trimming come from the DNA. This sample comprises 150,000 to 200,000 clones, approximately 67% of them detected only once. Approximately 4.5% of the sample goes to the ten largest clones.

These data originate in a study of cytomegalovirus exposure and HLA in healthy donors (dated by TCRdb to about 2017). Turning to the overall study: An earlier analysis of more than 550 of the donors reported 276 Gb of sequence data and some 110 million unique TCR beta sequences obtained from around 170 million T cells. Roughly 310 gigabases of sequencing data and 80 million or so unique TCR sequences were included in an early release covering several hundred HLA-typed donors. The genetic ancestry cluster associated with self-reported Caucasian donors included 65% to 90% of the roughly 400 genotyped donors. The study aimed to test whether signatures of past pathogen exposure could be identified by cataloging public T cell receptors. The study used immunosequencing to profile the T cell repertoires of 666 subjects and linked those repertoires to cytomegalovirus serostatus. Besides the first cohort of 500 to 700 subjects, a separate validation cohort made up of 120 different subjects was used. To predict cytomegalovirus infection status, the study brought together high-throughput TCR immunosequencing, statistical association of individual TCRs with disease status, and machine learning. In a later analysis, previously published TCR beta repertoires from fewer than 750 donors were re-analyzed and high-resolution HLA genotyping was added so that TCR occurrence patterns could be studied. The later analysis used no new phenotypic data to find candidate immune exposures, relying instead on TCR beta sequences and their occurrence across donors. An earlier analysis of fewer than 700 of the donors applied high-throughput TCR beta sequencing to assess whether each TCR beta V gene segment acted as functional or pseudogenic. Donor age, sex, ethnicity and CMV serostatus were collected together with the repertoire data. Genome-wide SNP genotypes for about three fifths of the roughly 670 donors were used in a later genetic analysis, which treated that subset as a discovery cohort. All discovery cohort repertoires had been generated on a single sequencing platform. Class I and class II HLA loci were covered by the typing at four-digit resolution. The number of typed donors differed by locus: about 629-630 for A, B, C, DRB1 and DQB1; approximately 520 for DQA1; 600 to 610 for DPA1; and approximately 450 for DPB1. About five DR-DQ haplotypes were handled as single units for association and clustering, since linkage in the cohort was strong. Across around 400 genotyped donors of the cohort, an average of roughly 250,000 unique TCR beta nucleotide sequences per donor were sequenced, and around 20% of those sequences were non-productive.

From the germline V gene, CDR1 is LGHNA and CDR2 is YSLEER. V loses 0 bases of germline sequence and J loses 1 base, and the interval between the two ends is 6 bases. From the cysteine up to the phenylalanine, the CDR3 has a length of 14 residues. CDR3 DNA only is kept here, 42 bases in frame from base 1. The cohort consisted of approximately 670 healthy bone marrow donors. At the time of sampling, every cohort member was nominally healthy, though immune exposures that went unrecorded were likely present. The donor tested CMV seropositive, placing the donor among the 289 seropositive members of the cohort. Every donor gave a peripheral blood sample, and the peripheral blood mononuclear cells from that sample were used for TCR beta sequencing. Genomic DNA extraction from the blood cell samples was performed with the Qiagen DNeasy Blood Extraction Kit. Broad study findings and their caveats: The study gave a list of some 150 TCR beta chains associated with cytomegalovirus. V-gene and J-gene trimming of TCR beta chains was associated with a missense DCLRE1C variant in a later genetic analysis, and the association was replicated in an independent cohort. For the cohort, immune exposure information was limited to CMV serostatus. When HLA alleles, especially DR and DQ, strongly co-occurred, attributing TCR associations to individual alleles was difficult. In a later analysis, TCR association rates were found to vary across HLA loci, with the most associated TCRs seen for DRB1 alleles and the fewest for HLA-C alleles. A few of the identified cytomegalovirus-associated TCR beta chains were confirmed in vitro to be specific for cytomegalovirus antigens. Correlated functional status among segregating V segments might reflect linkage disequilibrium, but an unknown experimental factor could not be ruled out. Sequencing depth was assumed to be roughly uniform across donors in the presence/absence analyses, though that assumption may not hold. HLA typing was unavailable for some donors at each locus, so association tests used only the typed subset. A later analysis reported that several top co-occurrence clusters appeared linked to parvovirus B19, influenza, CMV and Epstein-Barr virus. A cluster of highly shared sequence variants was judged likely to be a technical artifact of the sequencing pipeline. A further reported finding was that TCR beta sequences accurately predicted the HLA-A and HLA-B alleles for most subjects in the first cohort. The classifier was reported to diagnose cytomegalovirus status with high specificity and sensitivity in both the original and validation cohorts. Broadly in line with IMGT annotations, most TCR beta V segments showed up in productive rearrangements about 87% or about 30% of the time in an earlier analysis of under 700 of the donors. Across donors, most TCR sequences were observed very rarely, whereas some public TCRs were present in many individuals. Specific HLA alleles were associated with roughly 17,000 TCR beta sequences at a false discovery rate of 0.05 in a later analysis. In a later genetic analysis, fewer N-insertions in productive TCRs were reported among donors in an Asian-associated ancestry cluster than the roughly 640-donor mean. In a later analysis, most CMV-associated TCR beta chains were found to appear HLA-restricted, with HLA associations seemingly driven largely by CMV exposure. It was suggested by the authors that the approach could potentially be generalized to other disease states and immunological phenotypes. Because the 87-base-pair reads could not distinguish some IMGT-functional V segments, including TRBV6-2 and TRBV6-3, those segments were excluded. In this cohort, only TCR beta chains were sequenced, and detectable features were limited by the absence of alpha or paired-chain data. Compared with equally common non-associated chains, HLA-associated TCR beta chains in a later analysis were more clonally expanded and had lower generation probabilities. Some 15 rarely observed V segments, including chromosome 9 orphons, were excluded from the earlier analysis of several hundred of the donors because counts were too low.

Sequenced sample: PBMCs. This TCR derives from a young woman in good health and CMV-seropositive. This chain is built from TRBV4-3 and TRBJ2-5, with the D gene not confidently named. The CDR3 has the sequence CASSQDESQETQYF. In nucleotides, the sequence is TGCGCCAGCAGCCAAGATGAGAGCCAAGAGACCCAGTACTTC.